This T cell receptor beta chain was observed in a study of T cell repertoires in cytomegalovirus infection. Study details: It can be stated that public TCR beta signatures indicated CMV infection as well as a matching HLA type.

Germline loops: CDR1 SGHAT, CDR2 FQDESV (reference sequence). This CDR3 has 16 amino acids. V was pared by 5 bases and J by 3 bases, with 9 bases of the junction left unmatched. In its sample, this clonotype was seen many times. The antigen is not known. Each CDR3 protein gets one entry after TCRdb re-called the reads with MiXCR. The table lists under 800,000 distinct CDR3 sequences, roughly 24% of them singletons, with 6.5% to 10% in the top ten. Study observations and caveats: CMV carriers with the relevant HLA were identified by cumulative public TCR beta family frequency. HLA-C-restricted CMV clonotypes gave the most frequent clonotype in two of eight donors.

Material for sequencing was CD8+ T cells from PBMCs. The rearrangement joins TRBV11-1 to TRBJ2-1, with 8 bases lining up with TRBD1. The receptor was derived from a human donor in good health (CMV status not recorded). Some clones in this sample may be carry-over from other donors' samples. This CDR3 is CASSETGTGIYNEQFF. For the CDR3, the DNA is TGTGCCAGCAGCGAAACCGGGACAGGAATCTACAATGAGCAGTTCTTC.